The following is a T cell receptor beta chain sequence with its context. Enrollees, about 18 to 89 years old, lived in 20 to 25 US areas. All recovered Cohort 3 donors got two negative PCRs, got clearance, or saw symptom resolution. The sample originates from a study of blood T cell repertoires in COVID-19. The J segment lost 2 bases and the V segment lost 6 bases, leaving 4 bases of the junction unmatched. From germline, CDR1 is MNHEY and CDR2 SVGEGT. The CDR3 totals 16 residues. This table comes from immunoSEQ multiplex PCR, and its TCRdb copy is limited to in-frame clones, with some not included. The data contain 300,000 or so clones, roughly 90% of them singletons.

The clonotype comes from a young woman who had recovered from COVID-19. This sequence joins TRBV6-2 or TRBV6-3 and TRBJ2-6; TRBD1 matches 10 bases. The sample consisted of PBMCs or T cells enriched from blood (not recorded which). CDR3 region: CASSRGTGAGANVLTF. CDR3 DNA: TGTGCCAGCAGCCGGGGGACAGGGGCTGGGGCCAACGTCCTGACTTTC.